The rows below give T cell receptor beta chains drawn from one sample of a study of cytomegalovirus exposure and HLA in healthy donors. The assay was immunoSEQ multiplex PCR, and TCRdb's table has in-frame clones only and misses some. The sample has 160,000 or so clones, about 80% seen once. Sequencing was done on a sample of PBMCs. The source of these receptors is a man younger than 35 in good health and CMV-seropositive. CDR3s include the opening cysteine and the closing phenylalanine or tryptophan. A D gene is named only where the DNA matches it firmly. Expanded clones are given a class, and other clones once, few, many or no size at all.

>TRBD1|.|TRBV9|TRBJ2-2
CASSAQGAAGELFF
TGTGCCAGCAGCGCACAGGGGGCGGCCGGGGAGCTGTTTTTT
>.|.|TRBV5-1|TRBJ2-2
CASSLGHPTGELFF
TGCGCCAGCAGCTTGGGACACCCCACCGGGGAGCTGTTTTTT
>.|.|TRBV11-3|TRBJ1-1
CASSSYSNTEAFF
TGTGCCAGCAGCTCCTACTCCAACACTGAAGCTTTCTTT
>.|.|TRBV30|TRBJ1-3
CAWSVSGASGNTIYF
TGTGCCTGGAGTGTATCAGGGGCCTCTGGAAACACCATATATTTT
>.|.|TRBV11-2|TRBJ1-4
CASSLMRANEKLFF
TGTGCCAGCAGCTTAATGAGGGCTAATGAAAAACTGTTTTTT
>.|.|TRBV19|TRBJ1-5
CASSTAGYQPQHF
TGTGCCAGTAGTACAGCGGGGTATCAGCCCCAGCATTTT
>.|.|TRBV4-1|TRBJ1-5
CASSHDISSNQPQHF
TGCGCCAGCAGCCACGACATAAGTAGCAATCAGCCCCAGCATTTT
>TRBD2|few|TRBV9|TRBJ2-3
CASSVAGLGGTDTQYF
TGTGCCAGCAGCGTAGCTGGACTAGGAGGTACAGATACGCAGTATTTT
>.|.|TRBV5-8|TRBJ1-6
CASTMEVSDDYNSPLHF
TGTGCCAGCACAATGGAGGTGTCAGACGATTATAATTCACCCCTCCACTTT
>.|.|TRBV14|TRBJ2-7
CASSYDYRVEQYF
TGTGCCAGCAGCTACGACTACAGGGTAGAGCAGTACTTC
>TRBD1|.|TRBV4-3|TRBJ1-1
CASSPRDSFTEAFF
TGCGCCAGCAGCCCAAGGGACAGCTTCACTGAAGCTTTCTTT
>TRBD2|.|TRBV5-8|TRBJ2-7
CASSKGLVEIYEQYF
TGTGCCAGCAGCAAGGGACTAGTCGAGATCTACGAGCAGTACTTC
>TRBD2|once|TRBV5-1|TRBJ2-3
CASSLGGGRTDTQYF
TGCGCCAGCAGCTTGGGCGGGGGGCGCACAGATACGCAGTATTTT
>.|.|TRBV10-3|TRBJ2-2
CAISVFSDTGELFF
TGTGCCATCAGTGTTTTTTCCGACACCGGGGAGCTGTTTTTT
>.|.|TRBV5-8|TRBJ2-1
CASSSGRWVSDEQFF
TGTGCCAGCAGCTCGGGGAGGTGGGTATCGGATGAGCAGTTCTTC
>.|.|TRBV5-1|TRBJ2-5
CASSLGLVGDLQETQYF
TGCGCCAGCAGCTTGGGATTAGTAGGGGATCTTCAAGAGACCCAGTACTTC
>.|.|TRBV19|TRBJ2-1
CASSLDLLGEQFF
TGTGCCAGTAGCCTGGACTTATTGGGGGAGCAGTTCTTC
>TRBD2|.|TRBV9|TRBJ2-1
CASNLAATASYNEQFF
TGTGCCAGCAACCTAGCGGCTACTGCCTCCTACAATGAGCAGTTCTTC
>TRBD1|.|TRBV25-1|TRBJ1-4
CASSTLGGRITNEKLFF
TGTGCCAGCAGTACTCTAGGGGGCCGAATAACAAATGAAAAACTGTTTTTT
>TRBD2|.|TRBV10-3|TRBJ2-2
CAISGEGYTGELFF
TGTGCCATCAGTGGGGAGGGATACACCGGGGAGCTGTTTTTT
>.|.|TRBV7-9|TRBJ2-2
CASSLDWRPQVGELFF
TGTGCCAGCAGCTTAGACTGGAGGCCGCAGGTCGGGGAGCTATTTTTT
>TRBD1|.|TRBV5-4|TRBJ2-1
CASSLNLQGEEVF
TGTGCCAGCAGCTTGAACCTACAGGGGGAAGAGGTCTTC
>.|.|TRBV4-1|TRBJ1-2
CASSLPEPGDPNYGYTF
TGCGCCAGCAGCCTCCCGGAGCCGGGAGACCCGAACTATGGCTACACCTTC
>.|.|TRBV30|TRBJ1-2
CAWLQTGGYTF
TGTGCCTGGCTTCAGACGGGGGGCTACACCTTC
>TRBD1|.|TRBV6-5|TRBJ1-6
CASSIGTGSSPLHF
TGTGCCAGCAGTATTGGGACAGGGAGTTCACCCCTCCACTTT
>.|.|TRBV9|TRBJ2-7
CASSSGGSGAAAIYEQYF
TGTGCCAGCAGCTCAGGGGGGTCCGGGGCCGCGGCCATCTACGAGCAGTACTTC
>TRBD1|.|TRBV29-1|TRBJ1-1
CSVEGIPTGATEAFF
TGCAGCGTTGAAGGAATTCCAACAGGGGCCACTGAAGCTTTCTTT
>.|.|TRBV7-2|TRBJ2-5
CASSPSPPQTQYF
TGTGCCAGCAGCCCGAGTCCCCCGCAGACCCAGTACTTC
>.|.|TRBV4-1|TRBJ1-6
CASSHQKPRSPLHF
TGCGCCAGCAGCCATCAGAAACCACGATCACCCCTCCACTTT
>.|.|TRBV23-1|TRBJ1-5
CASSQNSRDSNQPQHF
TGCGCCAGCAGTCAGAACTCCAGGGATAGCAATCAGCCCCAGCATTTT
>.|.|TRBV2|TRBJ1-5
CASSEDTYQPQHF
TGTGCCAGCAGTGAAGACACCTATCAGCCCCAGCATTTT
>TRBD1|.|TRBV2|TRBJ2-7
CASNLSGTGGLEQYF
TGTGCCAGCAACCTATCCGGGACAGGGGGACTCGAGCAGTACTTC
>.|.|TRBV4-2|TRBJ2-5
CASSQVGGEETQYF
TGTGCCAGCAGCCAAGTAGGCGGGGAAGAGACCCAGTACTTC
>TRBD2|.|TRBV7-2|TRBJ2-7
CASSFGTSGGAGFYEQYF
TGTGCCAGCAGCTTCGGGACTAGCGGGGGGGCGGGCTTTTACGAGCAGTACTTC
>TRBD1|.|TRBV29-1|TRBJ1-6
CSVGTGGDSPLHF
TGCAGCGTTGGGACAGGGGGCGATTCACCCCTCCACTTT
>.|.|TRBV18|TRBJ1-2
CASSSGVSYGYTF
TGTGCCAGTTCCTCAGGGGTTTCCTATGGCTACACCTTC
>TRBD1|once|TRBV18|TRBJ2-7
CASSLDRGQDEQYF
TGTGCCAGCTCACTCGACAGGGGGCAGGACGAGCAGTACTTC
>.|.|TRBV5-4|TRBJ1-4
CASSLDAGAEEKLFF
TGTGCCAGCAGCTTGGACGCGGGGGCGGAGGAAAAACTGTTTTTT
>TRBD2|few|TRBV6-6|TRBJ2-3
CASRTSGTDTQYF
TGTGCCAGCCGGACTAGCGGCACAGATACGCAGTATTTT
>.|.|TRBV18|TRBJ2-5
CASSSTSVETQYF
TGTGCCAGCTCATCAACTAGTGTTGAGACCCAGTACTTC
>.|few|TRBV27|TRBJ2-7
CASSSGTVLEQYF
TGTGCCAGCAGTTCAGGGACTGTTCTCGAGCAGTACTTC
>TRBD1|.|TRBV19|TRBJ1-2
CASSIGQGETYGYTF
TGTGCCAGTAGTATCGGACAGGGCGAGACCTATGGCTACACCTTC
>.|once|TRBV7-6|TRBJ2-7
CASSHQTGDSYEQYF
TGTGCCAGCAGCCATCAGACAGGAGACTCCTACGAGCAGTACTTC
>TRBD1|.|TRBV19|TRBJ1-2
CASSRQGALYGYTF
TGTGCCAGTAGCCGACAGGGGGCCCTATATGGCTACACCTTC
>TRBD1|.|TRBV9|TRBJ1-2
CASTRTGEDYGYTF
TGTGCCAGCACCCGGACAGGGGAGGACTATGGCTACACCTTC
>.|.|TRBV5-4|TRBJ1-3
CASSLSGGEAGNTIYF
TGTGCCAGCAGCTTGTCGGGAGGGGAGGCAGGAAACACCATATATTTT
>.|.|TRBV21-1|TRBJ1-1
CASSKGPDTVGTEAFF
TGTGCCAGCAGCAAAGGACCCGACACGGTGGGCACTGAAGCTTTCTTT
>.|.|TRBV10-3|TRBJ2-3
CAISRGGADTQYF
TGTGCCATATCTCGTGGGGGCGCAGATACGCAGTATTTT
>.|.|TRBV5-1|TRBJ1-3
CASSPGGSGNTIYF
TGCGCCAGCAGCCCGGGAGGATCTGGAAACACCATATATTTT